Sequencing of this T cell receptor (beta chain) was carried out in a study of monozygotic twins with inflammatory bowel disease. Each CDR3 protein gets one entry in TCRdb, which reprocessed the 5' RACE reads and gives no DNA. This table lists 330,000 or so distinct CDR3 sequences. This CDR3 region has 14 residues. The germline gives CDR1 SGHTA, CDR2 FQGTGA. The rearrangement links TRBV7-3 to TRBJ2-7; TCRdb indicates TRBD1, and absent DNA this call remains unverified. The TCR sequence derives from a human donor with ulcerative colitis or Crohn's disease, or a healthy co-twin of an affected twin (not recorded which). The sequenced sample consisted of blood. This CDR3 reads CASSFDRGRHEQYF.